Included here is one T cell receptor (beta chain) sequence, with context. Its antigen is not known. CDR3 length equals 14 residues. V trimming: 4 bases; J trimming: 4 bases; junction bases outside the gene matches: 7. Germline V CDR1 and CDR2: SGDLS, YYNGEE. This sample stems from a study of a mutant IDH1 vaccine in newly diagnosed glioma. Generated by immunoSEQ multiplex PCR, the TCRdb table keeps only in-frame clones and is missing some. Of about 50,000 clones listed, 65% to 85% were seen once; the top ten hold roughly 4.5%. Documented time point: week 47, end of study. Each dose delivered 300 ug of mutant IDH1 20-mer peptide subcutaneously with imiquimod. The patients were given eight vaccinations, one each in weeks 1, 3, 5, 7, 11, 15, 19 and 23.

This chain links TRBV9 with TRBJ1-2; 7 bases are a match to TRBD1. Sequences were derived from PBMCs, sampled from a glioma patient whose treatment included an IDH1 peptide vaccine. The TCR was taken from a woman in her 30s with glioma. Some clones in this sample may be carry-over from other donors' samples. The CDR3 reads CASSSRQGSYGYTF. CDR3 bases: TGTGCCAGCAGCTCAAGACAGGGTAGCTATGGCTACACCTTC.